A single TCR beta chain is shown here with its context. Antigen: not known. These data belong to a study of cytomegalovirus exposure and HLA in healthy donors. Overall study findings and caveats: In a later analysis, compared with equally common non-associated chains, HLA-associated beta chains were more expanded. In an earlier analysis, in roughly 600 donors, most V segments appeared productive either ~90% or ~30% of the time. It was likely that a cluster of highly shared sequence variants was a sequencing artifact.

Primers included in the PCR were 60 Vbeta and 13 Jbeta primers. Original methodology: Later, 80 million or so unique TCR beta chains were counted in an analysis, and roughly 10 million of them were shared. Sequencing was performed with immunoSEQ multiplex PCR; in TCRdb, only in-frame clones are kept and a portion is missing. That table gives V, J and clone size, and the DNA gave D and trimming. The sample records 130,000 or so clones, roughly three fifths being singletons. Trimming removed 1 base from V and 1 base from J, with 14 bases in between. This CDR3 is 16 amino acids long. Germline V gene lookup returns CDR1 SGHKS and CDR2 YYEKEE (reference sequence).

This rearrangement joins TRBV5-5 to TRBJ1-1, with TRBD1 as a possible D gene (6 bases). The receptor was isolated from a woman aged 60-75 years in good health and CMV-seronegative. The sequenced material came from PBMCs. Here the CDR3 reads CASSLIATGWNTEAFF. Here the CDR3 DNA reads TGTGCCAGCAGCTTGATTGCCACAGGGTGGAACACTGAAGCTTTCTTT.